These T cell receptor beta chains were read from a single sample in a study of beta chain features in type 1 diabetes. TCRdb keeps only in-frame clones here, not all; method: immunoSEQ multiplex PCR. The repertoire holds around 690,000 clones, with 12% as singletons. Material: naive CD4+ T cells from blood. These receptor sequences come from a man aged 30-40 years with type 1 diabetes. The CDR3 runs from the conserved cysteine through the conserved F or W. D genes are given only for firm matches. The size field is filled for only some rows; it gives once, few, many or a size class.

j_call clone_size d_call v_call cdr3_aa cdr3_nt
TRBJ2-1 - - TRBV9 CASSARQGGHNEQFF TGTGCCAGCAGCGCGAGGCAGGGTGGACACAATGAGCAGTTCTTC
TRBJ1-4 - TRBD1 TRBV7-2 CASSLIMGQLEKLFF TGTGCCAGCAGTTTAATAATGGGACAGCTAGAAAAACTGTTTTTT
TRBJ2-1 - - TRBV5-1 CASSFMSQGGYNEQFF TGCGCCAGCAGCTTTATGAGCCAGGGTGGGTACAATGAGCAGTTCTTC
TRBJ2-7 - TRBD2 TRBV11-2 CASSLSGGSGEQYF TGTGCCAGCAGCCTTAGCGGGGGGTCCGGCGAGCAGTACTTC
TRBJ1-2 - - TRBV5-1 CASSLEETGYYGYTF TGCGCCAGCAGCTTGGAGGAGACAGGCTACTATGGCTACACCTTC
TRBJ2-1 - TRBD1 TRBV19 CASSPNPGQGNEQFF TGTGCCAGTAGTCCAAATCCCGGACAGGGGAATGAGCAGTTCTTC
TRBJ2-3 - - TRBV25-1 CASSRTGHTDTQYF TGTGCCAGCAGTAGAACGGGCCACACAGATACGCAGTATTTT
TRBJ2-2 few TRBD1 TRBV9 CASSVAETGLYTGELFF TGTGCCAGCAGCGTAGCAGAGACAGGGCTCTACACCGGGGAGCTGTTTTTT
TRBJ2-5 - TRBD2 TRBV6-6 CASTTRERGVQETQYF TGTGCCAGCACCACCCGAGAGCGGGGGGTTCAAGAGACCCAGTACTTC
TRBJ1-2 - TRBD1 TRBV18 CASLGQGGNYGYTF TGTGCCAGCCTCGGACAGGGGGGAAACTATGGCTACACCTTC
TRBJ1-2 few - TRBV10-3 CATTGNYGYTF TGTGCCACAACAGGGAACTATGGCTACACCTTC
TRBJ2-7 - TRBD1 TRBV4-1 CASSQADRASYEQYF TGCGCCAGCAGCCAAGCGGACAGGGCCTCCTACGAGCAGTACTTC
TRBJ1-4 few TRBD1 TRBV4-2 CASSQRLTQQGKSEKLFF TGTGCCAGCAGCCAACGTTTAACGCAACAGGGGAAGTCTGAAAAACTGTTTTTT
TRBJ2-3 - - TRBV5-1 CASSTGTDTDTQYF TGCGCCAGCAGCACCGGGACGGACACAGATACGCAGTATTTT
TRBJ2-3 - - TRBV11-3 CASSRTGLGTQYF TGTGCCAGCAGCCGGACGGGCCTGGGTACGCAGTATTTT
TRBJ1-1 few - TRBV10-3 CAISDWGTEAFF TGTGCCATCAGTGATTGGGGGACTGAAGCTTTCTTT
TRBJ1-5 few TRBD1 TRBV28 CASSGDSIESNQPQHF TGTGCCAGCAGTGGGGACAGCATAGAGAGCAATCAGCCCCAGCATTTT
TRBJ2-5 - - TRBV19 CASSTSATETQYF TGTGCCAGTAGCACCAGTGCGACGGAGACCCAGTACTTC
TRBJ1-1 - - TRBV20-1 CSATVNTEAFF TGCAGTGCTACGGTGAACACTGAAGCTTTCTTT
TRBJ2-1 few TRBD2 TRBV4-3 CASSRELADTYNEQFF TGCGCCAGCAGCCGGGAGCTAGCGGACACCTACAATGAGCAGTTCTTC
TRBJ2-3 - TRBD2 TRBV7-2 CASSLVAGGTDTQYF TGTGCCAGCAGCTTAGTAGCGGGGGGCACAGATACGCAGTATTTT
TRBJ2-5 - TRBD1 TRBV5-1 CASSPTGMVETQYF TGCGCCAGCAGCCCGACAGGGATGGTAGAGACCCAGTACTTC
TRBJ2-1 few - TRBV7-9 CASSFTIGSGGRNEQFF TGTGCCAGCAGCTTCACCATCGGTTCCGGGGGGCGTAATGAGCAGTTCTTC
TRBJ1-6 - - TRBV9 CASSLDRNNSPLHF TGTGCCAGCAGCCTTGACAGGAATAATTCACCCCTCCACTTT
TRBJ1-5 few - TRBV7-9 CASTDSNQPQHF TGTGCCAGCACCGACAGCAATCAGCCCCAGCATTTT
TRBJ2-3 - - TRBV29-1 CSVVRGCTDTQYF TGCAGCGTTGTGCGGGGATGCACAGATACGCAGTATTTT
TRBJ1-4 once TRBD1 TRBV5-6 CASSTTGGPQLFF TGTGCCAGCAGCACGACAGGGGGCCCTCAACTGTTTTTT
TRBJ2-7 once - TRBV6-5 CASSYSQELEQYF TGTGCCAGCAGTTACTCCCAGGAGTTAGAGCAGTACTTC